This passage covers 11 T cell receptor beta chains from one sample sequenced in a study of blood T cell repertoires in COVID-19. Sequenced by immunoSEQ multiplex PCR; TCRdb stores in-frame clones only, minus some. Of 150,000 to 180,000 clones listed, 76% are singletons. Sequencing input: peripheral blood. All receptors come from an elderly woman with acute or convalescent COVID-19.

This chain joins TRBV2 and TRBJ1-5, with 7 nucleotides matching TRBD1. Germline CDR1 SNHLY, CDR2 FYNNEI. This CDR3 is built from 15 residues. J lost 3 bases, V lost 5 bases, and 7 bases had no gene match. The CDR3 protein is CASSFGQGVNQPQHF. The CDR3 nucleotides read TGTGCCAGCAGTTTCGGTCAGGGGGTCAATCAGCCCCAGCATTTT.

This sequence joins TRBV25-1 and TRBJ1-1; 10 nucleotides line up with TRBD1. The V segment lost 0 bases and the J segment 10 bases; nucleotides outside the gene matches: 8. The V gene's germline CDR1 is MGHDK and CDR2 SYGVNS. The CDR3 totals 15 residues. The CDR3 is CASSEYPSGTGVAFF. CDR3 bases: TGTGCCAGCAGTGAATATCCGTCCGGGACAGGGGTAGCTTTCTTT.

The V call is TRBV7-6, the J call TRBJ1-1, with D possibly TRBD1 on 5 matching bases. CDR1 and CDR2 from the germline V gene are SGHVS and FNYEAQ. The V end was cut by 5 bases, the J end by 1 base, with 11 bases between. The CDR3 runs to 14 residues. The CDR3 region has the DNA TGTGCCAGCAGCAACCTCGACAGGAACACTGAAGCTTTCTTT. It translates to CASSNLDRNTEAFF.

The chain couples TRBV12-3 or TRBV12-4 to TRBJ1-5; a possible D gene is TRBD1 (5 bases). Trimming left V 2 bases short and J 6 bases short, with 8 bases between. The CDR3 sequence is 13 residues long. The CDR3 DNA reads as TGTGCCAGCAGTTTAAGGGGTCCTCAGCCCCAGCATTTT. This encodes CASSLRGPQPQHF.

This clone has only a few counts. The CDR3: CASSEGLSDTEAFF. CDR3 in DNA: TGTGCCAGCAGTGAAGGACTATCGGACACTGAAGCTTTCTTT. The chain carries TRBV6-1 and TRBJ1-1; D unclear. The length of the CDR3 is 14 residues. Trimming took off 1 base at V and 3 bases at J, with 9 bases between the two ends. Germline lookup yields CDR1 MNHNS and CDR2 SASEGT.

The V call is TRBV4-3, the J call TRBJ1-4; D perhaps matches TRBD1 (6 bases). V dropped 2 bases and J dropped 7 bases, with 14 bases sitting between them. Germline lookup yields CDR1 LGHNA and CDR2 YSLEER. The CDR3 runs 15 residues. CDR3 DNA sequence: TGCGCCAGCAGCCAAAGTTGGGACACCCTTGAAAAACTGTTTTTT. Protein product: CASSQSWDTLEKLFF.

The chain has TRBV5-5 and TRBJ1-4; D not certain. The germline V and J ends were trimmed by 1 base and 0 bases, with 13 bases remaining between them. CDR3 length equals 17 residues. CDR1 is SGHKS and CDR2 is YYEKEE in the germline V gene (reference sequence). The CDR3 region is CASSLLPTAATNEKLFF. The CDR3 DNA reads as TGTGCCAGCAGCTTGCTCCCAACAGCCGCAACTAATGAAAAACTGTTTTTT. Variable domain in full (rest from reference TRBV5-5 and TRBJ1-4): DAGVTQSPTHLIKTRGQQVTLRCSPISGHKSVSWYQQVLGQGPQFIFQYYEKEERGRGNFPDRFSARQFPNYSSELNVNALLLGDSALYLCASSLLPTAATNEKLFFGSGTQLSVL.

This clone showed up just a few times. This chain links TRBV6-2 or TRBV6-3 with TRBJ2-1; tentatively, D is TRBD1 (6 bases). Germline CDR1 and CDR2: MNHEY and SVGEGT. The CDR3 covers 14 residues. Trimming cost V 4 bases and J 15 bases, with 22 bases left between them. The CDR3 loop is CASSFSYYSTGLFF. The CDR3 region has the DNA TGTGCCAGCAGTTTTTCCTACTATTCGACAGGTTTGTTCTTC.

The CDR3 nucleotides read TGTGCCTGGACCGGACAGGGGGCCCTTTATGGCTACACCTTC. Protein: CAWTGQGALYGYTF. V gene TRBV30 combines with J gene TRBJ1-2; 11 bases are a match to TRBD1. Germline V CDR1 and CDR2: GTSNPN, SVGIG (reference sequence). Trimming at V came to 4 bases and at J to 5 bases, leaving 6 bases not matched to a gene. The CDR3 extends over 14 amino acids.

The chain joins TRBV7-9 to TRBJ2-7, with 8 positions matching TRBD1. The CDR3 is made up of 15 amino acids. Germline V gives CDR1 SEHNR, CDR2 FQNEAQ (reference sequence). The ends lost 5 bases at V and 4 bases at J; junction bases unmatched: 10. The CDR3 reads CASSRYRTGNYEQYF. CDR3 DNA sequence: TGTGCCAGCAGCAGATACCGGACAGGGAATTACGAGCAGTACTTC.

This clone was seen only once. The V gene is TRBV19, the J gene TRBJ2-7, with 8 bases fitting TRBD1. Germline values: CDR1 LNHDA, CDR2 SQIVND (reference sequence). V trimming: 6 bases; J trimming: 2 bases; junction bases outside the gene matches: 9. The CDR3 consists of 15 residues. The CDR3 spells CASRNRDRIPYEQYF. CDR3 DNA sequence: TGTGCCAGTAGGAACCGGGACAGGATCCCCTACGAGCAGTACTTC.